Listed below are T cell receptor beta chains from one sample, sequenced in a study of patients and donors after allogeneic stem cell transplantation. One entry per CDR3 protein, called by TCRdb with MiXCR from the RT-PCR reads. The data show about 12,000 distinct CDR3 sequences, roughly a quarter seen once. The sequencing input was blood, either unsorted or a sorted T cell fraction (not recorded which). The receptor source for this set is a human donor who was either an allogeneic HSCT recipient or a stem cell or donor lymphocyte infusion donor (not recorded which). It is not recorded whose cells these are; they may come from a transplant donor. Both conserved end residues are part of each CDR3. Each record gives: D gene, J gene, V gene, clone size, CDR3 DNA, CDR3 protein. A D gene is named only where the DNA matches it firmly. The size entry is marked missing in some rows and otherwise reads once, few, many or a size class.

NA TRBJ1-3 TRBV9 NA TGTGCCAGCAGCCCCGACAGCCTGAGGGACACCATATATTTT CASSPDSLRDTIYF
NA TRBJ1-5 TRBV7-2 NA TGTGCCAGCAGCTTCGCAGACAATCAGCCCCAGCATTTT CASSFADNQPQHF
TRBD1 TRBJ1-2 TRBV12-3/TRBV12-4 NA TGTGCCAGCAGTTTGGGACAGGCTAACTATGGCTACACCTTC CASSLGQANYGYTF
NA TRBJ1-3 TRBV3-1 NA TGTGCCAGCAGCCAGATGGGGGGGCTTGGAAACACCATATATTTT CASSQMGGLGNTIYF
NA TRBJ1-1 TRBV24-1 many TGTGCCACCAGTGATTCGGACAGCCTGAACACTGAAGCTTTCTTT CATSDSDSLNTEAFF
NA TRBJ1-5 TRBV4-3 NA TGCGCCAGCAGCCAAGATGCAGGATCGCGTAATCAGCCCCAGCATTTT CASSQDAGSRNQPQHF
TRBD2 TRBJ2-1 TRBV6-2/TRBV6-3 NA TGTGCCAGCAGCCATCTTCCGGGAGGGGACAATGAGCAGTTCTTC CASSHLPGGDNEQFF
NA TRBJ1-2 TRBV7-6 medium-sized TGTGCCAGCAGCTTTGGGTGGGGAGGGGACGACTACACCTTC CASSFGWGGDDYTF
TRBD2 TRBJ2-3 TRBV5-1 NA TGCGCCAGCAGCTTGGCCGGACTAGCAGATACGCAGTATTTT CASSLAGLADTQYF
NA TRBJ2-7 TRBV12-3/TRBV12-4 NA TGTGCCAGCAGTTTAACCTTGAGTCCCCGGGGCCACGAGCAGTACTTC CASSLTLSPRGHEQYF
TRBD2 TRBJ2-1 TRBV7-2 few TGTGCCAGCAGCTTAACTAGCGGTGAGCAGTTCTTC CASSLTSGEQFF
NA TRBJ1-5 TRBV30 few TGTGCCTGGAGTGTACTATTCAACCAGCCCCAGCATTTT CAWSVLFNQPQHF
NA TRBJ1-1 TRBV9 many TGTGCCAGCAGCGTAGCTCTGGCAGGGCAGGCTTTCTTT CASSVALAGQAFF
NA TRBJ1-1 TRBV4-3 NA TGCGCCAGCAGCCAAGATTCTTGGACTGAAGCTTTCTTT CASSQDSWTEAFF
NA TRBJ2-1 TRBV12-3/TRBV12-4 NA TGTGCCAGCAGTTTAAATCCAGCGTCCGTCCCAGAGAAGCGGTTCTTC CASSLNPASVPEKRFF
NA TRBJ1-6 TRBV9 few TGTGCCAGCAGCGGAGTGGGGTCACCCCTCCACTTT CASSGVGSPLHF
NA TRBJ1-2 TRBV11-2 few TGTGCCAGCAGCTTAAAAGGACATTCAGGGGCAAGCTACACCTTC CASSLKGHSGASYTF
TRBD1 TRBJ2-2 TRBV5-5 NA TGTGCCAGCAGCTCTCCGACAGGGTACACCGGGGAGCTGTTTTTT CASSSPTGYTGELFF
NA TRBJ1-5 TRBV19 NA TGTGCCAGTACTCCGGTTGGCAGCCGATACATAACCTATAGCAATCAGCCCCAGCATTTT CASTPVGSRYITYSNQPQHF
NA TRBJ2-7 TRBV6-6 few TGTGCCAGTGCCCAGGCTAAAGCCTACGAGCAGTACTTC CASAQAKAYEQYF
NA TRBJ2-7 TRBV7-9 few TGTGCCAGCAGTAGGTCGTTGGAGCAGTACTTC CASSRSLEQYF
NA TRBJ2-5 TRBV29-1 NA TGCAGCGTTGAGACGCGAGAGACCCAGTACTTC CSVETRETQYF
NA TRBJ1-1 TRBV12-3/TRBV12-4 NA TGTGCCAGCAGCTGGTACCTTGGGAGAGAAGCTTTCTTT CASSWYLGREAFF
NA TRBJ1-2 TRBV5-1 many TGCGCCAGCAGCTTGGAACAATCTCACGACTATGGCTACACCTTC CASSLEQSHDYGYTF
NA TRBJ1-4 TRBV20-1 many TGCAGTGCATACACCCACAAACTGTTTTTT CSAYTHKLFF
NA TRBJ1-1 TRBV28 NA TGTGCCAGCAGTTTATTTCAGGGCCTAGGACGAACTGAAGCTTTCTTT CASSLFQGLGRTEAFF
NA TRBJ2-6 TRBV20-1 NA TGCAGTGCTGAAAGCGGGGGGGCCAACGTCCTGACTTTC CSAESGGANVLTF
NA TRBJ2-1 TRBV5-1 NA TGCGCCAGCAGCTTGGTTCTTAACAATGAGCAGTTCTTC CASSLVLNNEQFF
NA TRBJ2-3 TRBV27 medium-sized TGTGCCAGCAGTCCACGACCGTCAAGTGATACGCAGTATTTT CASSPRPSSDTQYF
NA TRBJ2-7 TRBV7-9 NA TGTGCCAGCAGCTTGCAGCAGACCTACGAGCAGTACTTC CASSLQQTYEQYF
TRBD1 TRBJ2-5 TRBV7-2 NA TGTGCCAGCAGCTTAGGAGGGGGCAGGGAAGAGACCCAGTACTTC CASSLGGGREETQYF
TRBD1 TRBJ1-2 TRBV5-4 NA TGTGCCAGCAGCCAGACAGGGTTCTATGGCTACACCTTC CASSQTGFYGYTF
TRBD2 TRBJ2-7 TRBV12-3/TRBV12-4 NA TGTGCCAGCACCTCCCGGACTAGCACTTACAATGAGCAGTACTTC CASTSRTSTYNEQYF
NA TRBJ1-3 TRBV6-1 NA TGTGCCAGCAGTGAAAGGACAGCGTACTCTGGAAACACCATATATTTT CASSERTAYSGNTIYF
NA TRBJ2-7 TRBV15 NA TGTGCCACCAGCAGAGAACGGACAGATTCCTACGAGCAGTACTTC CATSRERTDSYEQYF
NA TRBJ1-2 TRBV4-3 many TGCGCCAGCAGCCAAGGGACCCCATGGGACCTAGCTAACTATGGCTACACCTTC CASSQGTPWDLANYGYTF
TRBD1 TRBJ1-1 TRBV6-2/TRBV6-3 NA TGTGCCAGCAGCCATACGGACAGGGACACTGAAGCTTTCTTT CASSHTDRDTEAFF
NA TRBJ1-4 TRBV20-1 many TGCAGTGCTCTCTTGGCAGGACGAGGGGCTAATGAAAAACTGTTTTTT CSALLAGRGANEKLFF
TRBD2 TRBJ2-1 TRBV12-3/TRBV12-4 NA TGTGCCAGCAGTTTTCTCGGGAGCGGGAGAAACAATGAGCAGTTCTTC CASSFLGSGRNNEQFF
NA TRBJ1-6 TRBV30 large TGTGCCTGGATTGGACAGAGCAATAATTCACCCCTCCACTTT CAWIGQSNNSPLHF
NA TRBJ1-3 TRBV28 NA TGTGCCAGCACCTTCTTCCAGGGTAACACCATATATTTT CASTFFQGNTIYF
NA TRBJ2-3 TRBV7-7 NA TGTGCTAGCAGCTTAGGGGAGCCTTTCACAGATACGCAGTATTTT CASSLGEPFTDTQYF
NA TRBJ1-4 TRBV4-3 many TGCGCCAGCAGCCAAGATGAAGGGATACGCGAAAAACTGTTTTTT CASSQDEGIREKLFF
TRBD1 TRBJ2-5 TRBV10-3 once TGTGCCATCAGTACGGACAGGGGACGTGAGACCCAGTACTTC CAISTDRGRETQYF
NA TRBJ2-7 TRBV2 NA TGTGCCAGCGCCGACAACTACGAGCAGTACTTC CASADNYEQYF
NA TRBJ2-7 TRBV3-1 few TGTGCCAGCAGCCACCCGGGACGCGGCCCCGAGCAGTACTTC CASSHPGRGPEQYF
TRBD1 TRBJ1-1 TRBV5-1 NA TGCGCCAGCAGTCATGATACGACAGGGGGGTCTGAAGCTTTCTTT CASSHDTTGGSEAFF
TRBD1 TRBJ1-1 TRBV7-9 many TGTGCCAGCAGCTTAACGACAGGGGGCAGGGACACTGAAGCTTTCTTT CASSLTTGGRDTEAFF
TRBD1 TRBJ1-5 TRBV7-2 NA TGTGCCAGCAGCTCGACAGGGGGTCTTAATCAGCCCCAGCATTTT CASSSTGGLNQPQHF
NA TRBJ1-1 TRBV5-1 large TGCGCCAGCAGCTTGGCCGGAGGGATGAACACTGAAGCTTTCTTT CASSLAGGMNTEAFF
NA TRBJ1-6 TRBV2 few TGTGCCAGCAGTGAAGCGCTTGGGGGGCCGTTTAATTCACCCCTCCACTTT CASSEALGGPFNSPLHF
TRBD2 TRBJ2-7 TRBV11-2 once TGTGCCAGCAGCTCGACTAGCGGTCCCTCCTACGAGCAGTACTTC CASSSTSGPSYEQYF
NA TRBJ1-6 TRBV6-5 NA TGTGCCAGCGGGGGGGACCGCGGTCGACCCCTCCACTTT CASGGDRGRPLHF
TRBD2 TRBJ2-4 TRBV12-3/TRBV12-4 few TGTGCCAGCAGTCCCCGACTAGCGGGAGAGGGGAACATTCAGTACTTC CASSPRLAGEGNIQYF
NA TRBJ1-2 TRBV7-9 NA TGTGCCAGCAGCTTAGGGGATGGCTACACCTTC CASSLGDGYTF
TRBD1 TRBJ2-7 TRBV5-1 few TGCGCCAGCAGCCAGGACAGGGGCGAGCAGTACTTC CASSQDRGEQYF